The 20 T cell receptor beta chains in this list originate from one sample, sequenced in a study of sequential checkpoint blockade in melanoma. TCRdb's table, derived via immunoSEQ multiplex PCR, lists solely in-frame clones and lacks some. The sample holds roughly 20,000 clones, roughly 27% seen once. The sample's treatment: randomized to nivolumab then ipilimumab (arm A) or the reverse (arm B). The source material was tumor tissue (inferred from file names), sampled from a patient given nivolumab and ipilimumab in sequence. The receptors were sampled from a human donor with melanoma.

V is TRBV13 and J is TRBJ2-6, with D possibly being TRBD2 (5 bases). This CDR3 spans 13 amino acids. From germline, CDR1 is PRHDT and CDR2 FYEKMQ (reference sequence). Trimming left V 4 bases short and J 4 bases short, with 5 bases between. As DNA, the CDR3 is TGTGCCAGCAGCTGGGAGGGGGCCAACGTCCTGACTTTC. Its protein is CASSWEGANVLTF.

This clone was counted between two and nine times. The V and J genes are TRBV7-7 and TRBJ2-7; TRBD1 matches 7 bases. Trimming at V came to 3 bases and at J to 2 bases, leaving 16 bases not matched to a gene. The germline V gene encodes CDR1 SSHAT and CDR2 FNYEAQ (reference sequence). The CDR3 is 18 residues long. CDR3 sequence (DNA): TGTGCCAGCAGCTTGATTGGGGGACAGCTCTCTATTACCTACGAGCAGTACTTC. Translated: CASSLIGGQLSITYEQYF.

The V gene is TRBV19, the J gene TRBJ1-1; D is uncertain. V lost 9 bases to trimming and J lost 1 base, with 12 bases between them. This CDR3 has 13 residues. The germline V gene has CDR1 LNHDA and CDR2 SQIVND (reference sequence). This chain's CDR3 is CASLGMENTEAFF. The CDR3 coding sequence is TGTGCCAGCCTGGGGATGGAGAACACTGAAGCTTTCTTT.

This clone was recorded once. This rearrangement joins TRBV19 to TRBJ2-1; TRBD2 aligns across 7 bases. V trimming: 5 bases; J trimming: 6 bases; junction bases outside the gene matches: 10. This CDR3 region has 15 residues. From germline, CDR1 is LNHDA and CDR2 SQIVND (reference sequence). The CDR3 protein is CASSQSGMAINEQFF. The CDR3 DNA is TGTGCCAGTAGTCAGAGCGGGATGGCTATCAATGAGCAGTTCTTC.

This clone has only a few counts. J is TRBJ1-1 and V is TRBV16, with D possibly being TRBD1 (5 bases). With 0 bases removed from V and 5 bases from J, the gap between germline ends came to 13 bases. Germline CDR1 KGHSY, CDR2 FQNENV. The CDR3 runs to 15 residues. The CDR3 nucleotides read TGTGCCAGCAGCCAATCTCAGGGAGGATGGACTGAAGCTTTCTTT. Translation: CASSQSQGGWTEAFF.

This clone was seen a few times. The V and J genes are TRBV11-3 and TRBJ2-1; TRBD2 aligns across 11 bases. J lost 8 bases, V lost 7 bases, and 13 bases had no gene match. The CDR3 loop spans 16 amino acids. Germline values: CDR1 SGHNT, CDR2 YENEEA. CDR3 region: CASMPLAGGLADEQFF. As DNA, the CDR3 is TGTGCCAGCATGCCTTTAGCGGGAGGGCTGGCCGATGAGCAGTTCTTC. Full variable domain (missing parts from reference TRBV11-3 and TRBJ2-1): EAGVVQSPRYKIIEKKQPVAFWCNPISGHNTLYWYLQNLGQGPELLIRYENEEAVDDSQLPKDRFSAERLKGVDSTLKIQPAELGDSAVYLCASMPLAGGLADEQFFGPGTRLTVL.

Only a few counts were recorded for this clone. The genes are TRBV6-8 and TRBJ2-3, with TRBD2 matching over 11 bases. There are 17 residues in the CDR3. Germline values: CDR1 MNHGY, CDR2 SAAAGT. The ends lost 6 bases at V and 0 bases at J; junction bases unmatched: 8. CDR3 nucleotides: TGTGCCAGCAGCCCAGCCGGGACTAGCGGAAGCACAGATACGCAGTATTTT. Translated, it gives CASSPAGTSGSTDTQYF.

Many counts were recorded for this clone. This sequence joins TRBV11-3 and TRBJ2-7; a possible D gene is TRBD1 (5 bases). The CDR3 consists of 14 residues. With 5 bases removed from V and 4 bases from J, the gap between germline ends came to 15 bases. Germline V CDR1 and CDR2: SGHNT, YENEEA. The CDR3 sequence is CASSPGFGIYEQYF. CDR3 DNA: TGTGCCAGCAGCCCAGGGTTCGGTATTTACGAGCAGTACTTC.

The chain joins TRBV28 to TRBJ1-1; D call uncertain. The CDR3 covers 13 residues. CDR1 is MDHEN, CDR2 SYDVKM, per germline. V was cut by 6 bases and J by 0 bases, with 8 bases left in between. The DNA of the CDR3 is TGTGCCAGCAGGAGTCTTGTGAACACTGAAGCTTTCTTT. Translated, it gives CASRSLVNTEAFF.

The J gene is TRBJ1-1, the V gene TRBV18; 9 nucleotides match TRBD1. Germline assignment: CDR1 KGHSH and CDR2 LQKENI. V lost 3 bases and J lost 4; bases outside the gene matches: 3. The length of the CDR3 is 14 residues. Here the CDR3 DNA reads TGTGCCAGCTCACCCGGACAGGGGATCACTGAAGCTTTCTTT. Protein: CASSPGQGITEAFF.

The J gene is TRBJ1-2, the V gene TRBV5-1; D is unclear. With 3 bases removed from V and 7 bases from J, the gap between germline ends came to 19 bases. Germline V gives CDR1 SGHRS, CDR2 YFSETQ. There are 15 residues in the CDR3. CDR3 nucleotides: TGCGCCAGCAGCTCAATGGACGGGTGGATGGGTGGCTACACCTTC. Protein product: CASSSMDGWMGGYTF.

CDR3: CASSRTSGNTIYF. CDR3 nucleotides: TGTGCCAGTAGTAGGACGTCTGGAAACACCATATATTTT. The V and J genes are TRBV19 and TRBJ1-3; D remains unclear. The CDR3 extends over 13 amino acids. V gave up 4 bases and J gave up 1 base, with 5 bases separating them. Germline V gene lookup returns CDR1 LNHDA and CDR2 SQIVND (reference sequence).

The rearrangement links TRBV5-1 to TRBJ2-2; a weak D match, TRBD1 (5 bases). The CDR3 consists of 15 residues. V gave up 4 bases and J gave up 6 bases, with 16 bases separating them. Germline assignment: CDR1 SGHRS and CDR2 YFSETQ. CDR3 in amino acids: CASSLTDLGAGELFF. The CDR3 nucleotides read TGCGCCAGCAGCCTGACAGATCTAGGCGCCGGGGAGCTGTTTTTT.

This clone showed up many times. This same CDR3 is encoded by further DNA sequences in the sample. J is TRBJ2-7 and V is TRBV11-3; 9 bases are shared with TRBD2. The V gene's germline CDR1 is SGHNT and CDR2 YENEEA. There are 14 residues in the CDR3. With 1 base clipped from V and 3 bases from J, the junction kept 1 base outside the gene matches. The CDR3 sequence is CASSLGGRVYEQYF. The CDR3 nucleotides read TGTGCCAGCAGCTTAGGCGGGAGGGTCTACGAGCAGTACTTC.

This clone was seen a handful of times. The V and J genes are TRBV7-6 and TRBJ2-7; 7 positions agree with TRBD2. J was trimmed by 3 bases and V by 4 bases; bases with no gene match: 9. Germline CDR1 is SGHVS and CDR2 is FNYEAQ. The CDR3 is 15 residues long. The DNA for the CDR3 is TGTGCCAGCAGCTCCCTCCTAGCGGATCACTACGAGCAGTACTTC. This codes for CASSSLLADHYEQYF.

This clone was seen a handful of times. The chain combines TRBV11-3 with TRBJ1-3, with D perhaps TRBD1 (5 bases). The CDR3 extends over 15 amino acids. The germline V gene has CDR1 SGHNT and CDR2 YENEEA. Trimming took off 5 bases at V and 3 bases at J, with 14 bases between the two ends. The CDR3 region has the DNA TGTGCCAGCAGCCAGCCCTGGGACTATGGAAACACCATATATTTT. This codes for CASSQPWDYGNTIYF.

The rearrangement joins TRBV11-3 to TRBJ2-2; no firm D call. V lost 3 bases to trimming and J lost 6 bases, with 11 bases between them. Per the germline V gene, CDR1 is SGHNT and CDR2 is YENEEA. There are 14 residues in the CDR3. The CDR3 reads CASSLTELAGELFF. The CDR3 coding sequence is TGTGCCAGCAGCTTGACTGAGCTTGCCGGGGAGCTGTTTTTT.

This clone was counted a few times. V usage is TRBV2 and J usage is TRBJ2-3; 10 positions agree with TRBD2. Germline CDR1 and CDR2: SNHLY and FYNNEI. V shed 6 bases, J shed 5 bases, and the junction held 5 bases outside the gene matches. CDR3 length: 14 amino acids. The CDR3, as DNA: TGTGCCAGCAGGCTAGCGGGAGTTGTAGATACGCAGTATTTT. The encoded protein is CASRLAGVVDTQYF.

The J gene is TRBJ1-5, the V gene TRBV2; D not certain. Trimming removed 6 bases at V and 3 bases at J, with 6 bases between. Germline V gene data show CDR1 as SNHLY and CDR2 as FYNNEI. This CDR3 has 12 residues. The CDR3 DNA reads as TGTGCCAGCAGCGGGCCCAATCAGCCCCAGCATTTT. Translated, it gives CASSGPNQPQHF. The variable domain in full, completed from reference TRBV2 and TRBJ1-5, reads EPEVTQTPSHQVTQMGQEVILRCVPISNHLYFYWYRQILGQKVEFLVSFYNNEISEKSEIFDDQFSVERPDGSNFTLKIRSTKLEDSAMYFCASSGPNQPQHFGDGTRLSIL.

CDR3 nucleotides: TGCGCCAGCGCTAGGGAGGGAACAATGAACACTGAAGCTTTCTTT. This encodes CASAREGTMNTEAFF. The genes are TRBV5-1 and TRBJ1-1; D gene uncertain. Per germline, CDR1 SGHRS and CDR2 YFSETQ. The CDR3 runs to 15 residues. Trimming took off 7 bases at V and 0 bases at J, with 16 bases between the two ends.